Below are 23 T cell receptor beta chains sequenced from a single sample in a study of identical twins. A single record per CDR3 protein comes from TCRdb applying MiXCR to the 5' RACE reads. The sample gives around 1.7 million distinct CDR3 sequences, less than 35% of which show up once; about 0.3% is in the top ten. The sequencing sample was made of cord blood. These receptors originate from a newborn girl in good health.

V usage is TRBV7-9 and J usage is TRBJ1-1, with a possible D match to TRBD1 (5 bases). From germline, CDR1 is SEHNR and CDR2 FQNEAQ (reference sequence). The CDR3 covers 14 residues. Trimming shortened V by 7 bases and J by 2 bases, and 14 bases separated the two germline ends. CDR3 sequence reads: CASTRTGVNTEAFF. CDR3 bases: TGTGCCAGCACCCGAACGGGGGTAAACACTGAAGCTTTCTTT.

This chain uses TRBV27 with TRBJ1-5, with unresolved D. Trimming took off 8 bases at V and 7 bases at J, with 15 bases between the two ends. The CDR3 runs 13 residues. The germline gives CDR1 MNHEY, CDR2 SMNVEV (reference sequence). CDR3 loop: CASGRWGSQPQHF. The CDR3, as DNA: TGTGCCAGCGGGCGTTGGGGTAGCCAGCCCCAGCATTTT.

This chain connects TRBV20-1 to TRBJ1-1; D unresolved. With 3 bases removed from V and 1 base from J, the gap between germline ends came to 21 bases. This CDR3 comprises 17 residues. Germline CDR1 DFQATT, CDR2 SNEGSKA (reference sequence). DNA for the CDR3: TGCAGTGCTAGGATTCATATGGGCGGTAATCAGAACACTGAAGCTTTCTTT. Translation: CSARIHMGGNQNTEAFF.

This clonotype was counted only a few times. The chain employs TRBV3-1 and TRBJ2-7, with D perhaps being TRBD1 or TRBD2 (6 bases each). CDR1 and CDR2 (germline): LGHDT, YNNKEL (reference sequence). The germline V and J ends were trimmed by 1 base and 2 bases, with 15 bases remaining between them. CDR3 length: 16 amino acids. This CDR3 is CASSQGPSGDTYEQYF. The CDR3 DNA is TGTGCCAGCAGCCAAGGCCCCTCGGGGGACACCTACGAGCAGTACTTC.

The CDR3 DNA sequence: TGCGCCAGCAGCTTAAGTCTAGCGGAGTGGAGCTCCTACAATGAGCAGTTCTTC. Its translation is CASSLSLAEWSSYNEQFF. This rearrangement joins TRBV5-1 to TRBJ2-1; 7 bases are a match to TRBD2. The V gene end was trimmed by 2 bases and the J gene end by 0 bases; junction bases not matched to a gene: 11. In germline, CDR1 is SGHRS, CDR2 YFSETQ. There are 18 residues in the CDR3. Using reference TRBV5-1 and TRBJ2-1 for the parts outside the CDR3, the full variable domain is KAGVTQTPRYLIKTRGQQVTLSCSPISGHRSVSWYQQTPGQGLQFLFEYFSETQRNKGNFPGRFSGRQFSNSRSEMNVSTLELGDSALYLCASSLSLAEWSSYNEQFFGPGTRLTVL.

This clonotype has only a few counts. The CDR3 here is CASGLRRASAFF. CDR3 coding DNA: TGTGCCAGCGGCTTGAGGAGGGCATCAGCTTTCTTT. The rearrangement joins TRBV12-3 or TRBV12-4 to TRBJ1-1; D not certain. The CDR3 loop spans 12 amino acids. The V and J ends lost 8 bases and 10 bases respectively, with 17 bases between them.

This clonotype was counted between two and nine times. The chain joins TRBV12-5 to TRBJ2-4; 10 bases map to TRBD2. The CDR3 is 22 amino acids. Germline CDR1 reads LGHNT; CDR2 reads FRNRAP. V lost 3 bases, J lost 0 bases, and 20 bases stayed unmatched. The CDR3 sequence is CASGLPTPSGSPDLLAKNIQYF. The DNA for the CDR3 is TGTGCTAGTGGTTTACCGACACCTAGCGGGAGTCCCGATCTACTAGCCAAAAACATTCAGTACTTC.

The table lists this clonotype with a few counts. The V and J genes are TRBV5-1 and TRBJ2-4; 8 nucleotides match TRBD1. V lost 2 bases and J lost 0; bases outside the gene matches: 7. The length of the CDR3 is 17 residues. In germline, CDR1 is SGHRS, CDR2 YFSETQ. In DNA, the CDR3 is TGCGCCAGCAGCTTTAAGACAGGGGCTTTAGCCAAAAACATTCAGTACTTC. Its protein product is CASSFKTGALAKNIQYF.

The J gene is TRBJ2-4, the V gene TRBV20-1, with D maybe TRBD2 (5 bases). Germline V gene sequence: CDR1 DFQATT, CDR2 SNEGSKA (reference sequence). Between the trimmed V and J ends, which lost 8 bases and 1 base, there was a span of 12 bases. This CDR3 comprises 13 residues. The CDR3 coding sequence is TGCAGTCCTTTGGCGGGCGCCAAAAACATTCAGTACTTC. Protein sequence: CSPLAGAKNIQYF.

This chain joins TRBV2 and TRBJ2-3, with a weak D call TRBD2 (6 bases). V gave up 6 bases and J gave up 2 bases, with 12 bases separating them. The CDR3 spans 14 residues. Germline V gene lookup returns CDR1 SNHLY and CDR2 FYNNEI. The CDR3 DNA reads TGTGCCAGCAGGCTAGCGCCCCACACAGATACGCAGTATTTT. It yields the protein CASRLAPHTDTQYF.

At least ten counts were recorded for this clonotype. The chain carries TRBV3-1 and TRBJ2-3; 7 nucleotides line up with TRBD2. The CDR3 has 15 residues. V lost 0 bases, J lost 5 bases, and 5 bases stayed unmatched. The germline CDR1 and CDR2 sequences are LGHDT and YNNKEL (reference sequence). The CDR3 nucleotides are TGTGCCAGCAGCCAAGAGAGCGGGACTGGAGATACGCAGTATTTT. Protein: CASSQESGTGDTQYF.

The rearrangement uses TRBV20-1 and TRBJ2-7; the match to TRBD2 covers 9 bases. This CDR3 has 13 residues. Germline trimming cut 6 bases from V and 9 bases from J; bases unmatched to any gene: 12. Per germline, CDR1 DFQATT and CDR2 SNEGSKA (reference sequence). The CDR3 nucleotides are TGCAGTGCCCTTAGCGGGAGTGCTTTATTGCAGTACTTC. This translates into CSALSGSALLQYF.

A note on this clonotype: A read error may account for a junction end that differs from germline. V and J are TRBV6-5 and TRBJ1-1; the match to TRBD1 covers 7 bases. Germline values: CDR1 MNHEY, CDR2 SVGAGI. The CDR3 is 15 amino acids. CDR3 region: CTSSYSYRGGTEAFF. The CDR3 DNA follows: TGTACCAGCAGTTACTCCTACAGGGGAGGGACTGAAGCTTTCTTT.

J is TRBJ2-3 and V is TRBV5-1, with 10 bases fitting TRBD2. The CDR3 consists of 15 residues. V was clipped by 1 base and J by 4 bases; unmatched bases: 3. Per germline, CDR1 SGHRS and CDR2 YFSETQ. CDR3 sequence reads: CASSLLAGAADTQYF. CDR3 nucleotides: TGCGCCAGCAGCTTGCTAGCGGGAGCCGCAGATACGCAGTATTTT.

The CDR3 nucleotides are TGTGCCAGCAGCTGGCCCCAAAGAACGCAGTATTTT. Protein sequence: CASSWPQRTQYF. The chain is built from TRBV7-2 and TRBJ2-3; D gene ambiguous. The V and J ends lost 4 bases and 9 bases respectively, with 11 bases between them. The CDR3 totals 12 residues. CDR1 and CDR2 from the germline V gene are SGHTA and FQGNSA.

Notes on this clonotype: A junction end diverges from the germline sequence, so it may reflect a read error. The gene calls are TRBV29-1 and TRBJ2-5; D is possibly TRBD2 (6 bases). Germline CDR1 reads SQVTM; CDR2 reads ANQGSEA. The CDR3 covers 13 residues. The CDR3 loop is CSAQGLAQEAQYF. The CDR3 nucleotides are TGCAGCGCCCAGGGACTGGCCCAAGAGGCCCAGTACTTC.

DNA of the CDR3: TGTGCCAGCAGTGGGGGTAAGATCTACAATGAGCAGTACTTC. Translating gives CASSGGKIYNEQYF. The rearrangement uses TRBV2 and TRBJ2-1; D gene ambiguous. The end of the DNA aligns better with TRBJ2-7, so the J call may be wrong. The germline gives CDR1 SNHLY, CDR2 FYNNEI. This CDR3 has 14 amino acids.

Notes on this clonotype: Germline is not matched at one junction end, which may reflect a read error. This sequence joins TRBV12-3 or TRBV12-4 and TRBJ1-4; D gene unclear. This CDR3 comprises 14 residues. The CDR3 region has the DNA TGTGCCAGCAGCCTCGTCGGGTTTAATGGAAAACTGTTTTTT. Protein product: CASSLVGFNGKLFF.

This clonotype occurred many times. One end of the junction does not line up with germline, which may come from a read error. This rearrangement joins TRBV6-5 to TRBJ2-3; no clear D gene. This CDR3 spans 14 amino acids. Germline CDR1 and CDR2: MNHEY and SVGAGI. The CDR3 nucleotides read TGTGCCAGCAGTTTTGGCCGTAGCAGAGATACGCAGTATTTT. It specifies CASSFGRSRDTQYF.

This clonotype was found many times. This chain uses TRBV10-3 with TRBJ2-6, with D unresolved. The CDR3 spans 16 residues. V shed 0 bases and J shed 0 bases, with 6 bases lying between them. Per germline, CDR1 ENHRY and CDR2 SYGVKD. CDR3 region: CAISESGSSGANVLTF. The CDR3, as DNA: TGTGCCATCAGTGAGTCCGGCTCCTCTGGGGCCAACGTCCTGACTTTC.

The CDR3 spells CCAGRTNYGYTF. The DNA for the CDR3 is TGCTGCGCAGGGCGGACTAACTATGGCTACACCTTC. The genes are TRBV29-1 and TRBJ1-2; D is perhaps TRBD1 (5 bases). Per germline, CDR1 SQVTM and CDR2 ANQGSEA. The CDR3 length is 12 residues.

The chain has TRBV5-1 and TRBJ2-1; 7 positions agree with TRBD2. CDR1 and CDR2 (germline): SGHRS, YFSETQ. J was trimmed by 3 bases and V by 1 base; bases with no gene match: 7. This CDR3 is 16 amino acids long. CDR3 residues: CASSLRGLADYNEQFF. The CDR3 nucleotides are TGCGCCAGCAGCTTGAGGGGCCTAGCGGACTACAATGAGCAGTTCTTC.

The V and J genes are TRBV2 and TRBJ2-7; TRBD2 aligns across 8 bases. The V and J ends lost 2 bases and 4 bases, in that order; junction bases with no gene match: 10. Germline CDR1 reads SNHLY; CDR2 reads FYNNEI. CDR3 length equals 16 residues. The CDR3 loop reads CASSEFDSGSSYEQYF. The CDR3 DNA reads TGTGCCAGCAGTGAATTTGACAGCGGGAGTTCTTACGAGCAGTACTTC.